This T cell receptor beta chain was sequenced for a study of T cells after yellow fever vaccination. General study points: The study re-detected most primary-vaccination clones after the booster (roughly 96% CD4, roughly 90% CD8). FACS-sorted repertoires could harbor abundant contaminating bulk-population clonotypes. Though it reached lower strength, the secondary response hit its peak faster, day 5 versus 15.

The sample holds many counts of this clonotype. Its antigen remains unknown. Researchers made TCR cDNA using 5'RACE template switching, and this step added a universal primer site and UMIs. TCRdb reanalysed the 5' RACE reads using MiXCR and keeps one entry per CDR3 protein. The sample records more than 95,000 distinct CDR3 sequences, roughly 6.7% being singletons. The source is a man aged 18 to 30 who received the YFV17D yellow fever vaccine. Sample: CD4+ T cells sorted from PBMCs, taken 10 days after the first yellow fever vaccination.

CDR3 bases: TGCGCCAGCAGCCCAGGGACAGGGTGGACCGGGGAGCTGTTTTTT. It is translated as CASSPGTGWTGELFF. The V call is TRBV5-1, the J call TRBJ2-2; 9 nucleotides match TRBD1. The junction had 6 bases not matched to a gene; V was cut back by 4 bases and J by 5 bases. The CDR3 extends over 15 amino acids. The germline gives CDR1 SGHRS, CDR2 YFSETQ.